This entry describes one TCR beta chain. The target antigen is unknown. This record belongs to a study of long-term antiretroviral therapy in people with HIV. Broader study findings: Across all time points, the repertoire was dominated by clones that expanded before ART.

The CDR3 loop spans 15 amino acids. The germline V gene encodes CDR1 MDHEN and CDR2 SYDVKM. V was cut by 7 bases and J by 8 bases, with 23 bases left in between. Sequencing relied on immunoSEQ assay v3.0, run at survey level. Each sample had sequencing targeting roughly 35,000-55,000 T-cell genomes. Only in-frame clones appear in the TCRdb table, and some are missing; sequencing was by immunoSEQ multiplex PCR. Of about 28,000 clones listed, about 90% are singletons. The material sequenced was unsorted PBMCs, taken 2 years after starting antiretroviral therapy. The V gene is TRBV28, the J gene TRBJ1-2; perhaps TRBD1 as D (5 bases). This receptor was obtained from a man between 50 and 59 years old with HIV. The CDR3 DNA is TGTGCCAGCACGCCTAGGGGATACGGGGCGGTAGGCTACACCTTC. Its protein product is CASTPRGYGAVGYTF.